The present entry profiles one TCR beta chain with its context. These data are taken from a study of blood T cell repertoires in COVID-19. The wider study: Donors in the United States, Italy and Spain gave samples during acute or convalescent COVID-19. The cDNA or gDNA used as material had been derived from T cells, B-cell-depleted T cells, or PBMCs.

In the study's own analysis: The assay estimated nucleated cells by amplifying reference gene primers. Repertoires were generated with immunoSEQ multiplex PCR, while TCRdb's copy carries only in-frame clones and drops some. V, J and clone size are those of that table, while D and trimming were read from the DNA. The sample carries about 200,000 clones, about 88% recorded once. The sequenced sample was peripheral blood. The clonotype was recovered from a man aged 35 to 55 with active or convalescent COVID-19.

This CDR3 is CASSSPSGGQETQYF. The CDR3 DNA follows: TGTGCCAGCAGTTCGCCCTCGGGTGGGCAAGAGACCCAGTACTTC. The chain joins TRBV27 to TRBJ2-5; D unclear. The V end was cut by 4 bases, the J end by 2 bases, with 14 bases between. The CDR3 has 15 residues. Germline loops: CDR1 MNHEY, CDR2 SMNVEV (reference sequence).